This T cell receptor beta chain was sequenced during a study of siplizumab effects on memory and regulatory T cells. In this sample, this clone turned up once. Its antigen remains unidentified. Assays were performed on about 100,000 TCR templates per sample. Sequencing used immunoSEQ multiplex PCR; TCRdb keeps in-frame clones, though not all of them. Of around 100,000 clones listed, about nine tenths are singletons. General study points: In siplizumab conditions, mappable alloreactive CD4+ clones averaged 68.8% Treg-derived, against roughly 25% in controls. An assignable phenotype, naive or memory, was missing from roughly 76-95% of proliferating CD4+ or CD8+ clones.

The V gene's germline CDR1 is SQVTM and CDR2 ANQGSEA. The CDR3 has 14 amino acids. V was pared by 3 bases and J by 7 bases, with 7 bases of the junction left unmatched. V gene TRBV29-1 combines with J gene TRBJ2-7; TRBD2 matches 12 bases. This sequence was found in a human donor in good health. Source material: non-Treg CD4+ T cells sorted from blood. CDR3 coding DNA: TGCAGCGTTGAGGACCTAGCGGGAGGGGGTGAGCAGTACTTC. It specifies CSVEDLAGGGEQYF.